This TCR beta chain came from a study of shared clonotypes between healthy human individuals. Broader study findings: Compared with clonotypes that all four donors shared, non-shared clonotypes had lower generation probabilities. Estimated richness values were generally larger in naive subsets than in memory subsets.

V was pared by 0 bases and J by 7 bases, with 6 bases of the junction left unmatched. Germline values: CDR1 MNHNY, CDR2 SVGAGI (reference sequence). This CDR3 has 15 residues. Sorted-subset replicate PCR reactions were performed with approximately 180 ng DNA, corresponding to roughly 30,000 T cell genomes. The protocol was immunoSEQ multiplex PCR, while the TCRdb copy is restricted to in-frame clones and leaves out a portion. The data contain about 1.1 million clones, about 84% of them singletons. This clone was picked up a small number of times. Antigen: not known. The sample consisted of memory CD4+ T cells from PBMCs. Subset: CD45RA-negative fraction. This TCR derives from a man aged 18 to 30 in good health. Some clones in this sample may be carry-over from other donors' samples. The J gene is TRBJ1-5, the V gene TRBV6-6; 7 bases are shared with TRBD1. CDR3 in DNA: TGTGCCAGCAGTTACTCGCAGGGGGGAAAGCAGCCCCAGCATTTT. Amino acids: CASSYSQGGKQPQHF.